Listed below are T cell receptor beta chains from one sample, sequenced in a study of blood T cell repertoires in COVID-19. This table comes from immunoSEQ multiplex PCR, and its TCRdb copy is limited to in-frame clones, with some not included. This sample yields over 200,000 clones, of which roughly 87% are seen a single time; less than 15% belongs to the top ten. The material sequenced was peripheral blood. These receptors were obtained from a woman younger than 30 who had recovered from COVID-19. Both conserved end residues are part of each CDR3. D genes are given only for firm matches. Clone size is shown for a subset of rows, as once, few, many or a class of expanded clone.

v_gene,j_gene,abundance,d_gene,CDR3nt,CDR3aa
TRBV7-3,TRBJ2-3,once,TRBD2,TGTGCCAGCAGCTTAACGGAAGCGGGAGGGGACACAGATACGCAGTATTTT,CASSLTEAGGDTDTQYF
TRBV30,TRBJ2-1,-,TRBD2,TGTGCCTGGAGTATACTAGCGGGAGGCTACAATGAGCAGTTCTTC,CAWSILAGGYNEQFF
TRBV7-7,TRBJ2-2,-,-,TGTGCCAGCAGCTTGAGGCGGGATCCGAACACCGGGGAGCTGTTTTTT,CASSLRRDPNTGELFF
TRBV18,TRBJ2-7,few,-,TGTGCCAGCTCATATCAACAGGGCTCCGAGCAGTACTTC,CASSYQQGSEQYF
TRBV6-2/TRBV6-3,TRBJ2-7,-,-,TGTGCCAGCAGTTATGCCGACAGATACGAGCAGTACTTC,CASSYADRYEQYF
TRBV7-6,TRBJ1-1,-,TRBD1,TGTGCCAGCAGCTTAACAACCGGGACAGCCGTGAACACTGAAGCTTTCTTT,CASSLTTGTAVNTEAFF
TRBV2,TRBJ1-3,-,TRBD1,TGTGCCAGCAGCACCGGACAGGGGCCTGGAAACACCATATATTTT,CASSTGQGPGNTIYF
TRBV6-2/TRBV6-3,TRBJ1-1,-,-,TGTGCCAGCAGTTCGGGGGGCTACACTGAAGCTTTCTTT,CASSSGGYTEAFF
TRBV30,TRBJ1-6,-,-,TGTGCATTGGAGCAGGGAAGGGTGGGTTCACCCCTCCACTTT,CALEQGRVGSPLHF
TRBV4-3,TRBJ2-7,-,-,TGCGCCAGCAGCCAAACGGGGTACGAGCAGTACTTC,CASSQTGYEQYF
TRBV2,TRBJ1-2,-,TRBD1,TGTGCCAGCAGTCTCGAGACAGGGGGCAATGGCTACACCTTC,CASSLETGGNGYTF
TRBV11-3,TRBJ2-7,-,TRBD2,TGTGCCAGCAGCTTAGGGTCTAGCGGGAGTTTCTACGAGCAGTACTTC,CASSLGSSGSFYEQYF
TRBV5-6,TRBJ1-2,-,TRBD1,TGTGCCAGCAGCCCAGGACAGGGGCGAGGTGGCTACACCTTC,CASSPGQGRGGYTF
TRBV10-3,TRBJ1-3,-,TRBD1,TGTGCCATCAGTGACCGGGACAGGGGAAACACCATATATTTT,CAISDRDRGNTIYF
TRBV11-2,TRBJ2-1,-,-,TGTGCCAGCAGCGCGCCCCGGGGTCGGGACAATGAGCAGTTCTTC,CASSAPRGRDNEQFF
TRBV20-1,TRBJ1-6,-,-,TGCAGTGAACAGAATAATTCACCCCTCCACTTT,CSEQNNSPLHF
TRBV19,TRBJ2-5,-,TRBD2,TGTGCCAGTAGTAGGTGGCGGGGGGACCAAGAGACCCAGTACTTC,CASSRWRGDQETQYF
TRBV18,TRBJ1-5,once,-,TGTGCCAGCTCACCGACGGGAACGGATCAGCCCCAGCATTTT,CASSPTGTDQPQHF
TRBV24-1,TRBJ2-1,-,TRBD2,TGTGCCACCAGTGATAAAAGCGGGGGTCCCTACAATGAGCAGTTCTTC,CATSDKSGGPYNEQFF
TRBV27,TRBJ1-1,-,-,TGTGCCAGCACTTCTTCAACAGGGTTGAACACTGAAGCTTTCTTT,CASTSSTGLNTEAFF
TRBV19,TRBJ1-2,-,-,TGTGCCAGTAGTATAGCCGGGAGCAGCTATGGCTACACCTTC,CASSIAGSSYGYTF
TRBV25-1,TRBJ1-2,-,-,TGTGCCAGCAGTGACCCTTACTATGGCTACACCTTC,CASSDPYYGYTF
TRBV6-5,TRBJ2-6,-,-,TGTGCCACCACACCTTCGGAGGTAGCCAACGTCCTGACTTTC,CATTPSEVANVLTF
TRBV2,TRBJ2-7,-,-,TGTGCCAGCAGAGACAGCTACGAGCAGTACTTC,CASRDSYEQYF
TRBV6-6,TRBJ2-1,-,-,TGTGCCAGCAGAAAAGGGGCCGCGCAGTTCTTC,CASRKGAAQFF
TRBV4-3,TRBJ1-2,-,-,TGCGCCAGCAGCCAAGATTCTGAAGAGGCCGCTGGCTACACCTTC,CASSQDSEEAAGYTF
TRBV6-2/TRBV6-3,TRBJ2-1,once,TRBD2,TGTGCCAGCAGTTACTGGTTGGCGGGAGGGCCGGGAAATGAGCAGTTCTTC,CASSYWLAGGPGNEQFF
TRBV6-2/TRBV6-3,TRBJ2-7,-,TRBD1,TGTGCCAGCAGTTCCAGACAGGGACGGTACGAGCAGTACTTC,CASSSRQGRYEQYF
TRBV19,TRBJ2-5,-,TRBD2,TGTGCCAGCTCACGACTAGCGGGAGAGGGGACCCAGTACTTC,CASSRLAGEGTQYF
TRBV12-3/TRBV12-4,TRBJ2-5,-,-,TGTGCCAGCAGGCAACAGGGAGCGGAGACCCAGTACTTC,CASRQQGAETQYF
TRBV6-2/TRBV6-3,TRBJ1-5,-,-,TGTGCCAGCAGTTCCCCCCCCGGGACCCAGCATTTT,CASSSPPGTQHF
TRBV7-9,TRBJ1-5,-,-,TGTGCCAGCAGCTTTTTTAGTAATCAGCCCCAGCATTTT,CASSFFSNQPQHF
TRBV7-8,TRBJ1-2,few,-,TGTGCCAGCAGCTTAGCGCCGGGAGGGGGCTATGGCTACACCTTC,CASSLAPGGGYGYTF
TRBV5-6,TRBJ2-4,-,-,TGTGCCAGCAGCCGGCAGGGTAGGGAAAACATTCAGTACTTC,CASSRQGRENIQYF
TRBV11-3,TRBJ2-6,few,-,TGTGCCAGCGGGACTGGGGGATCTGGGGCCAACGTCCTGACTTTC,CASGTGGSGANVLTF
TRBV19,TRBJ1-2,-,-,TGTGCCAGTACGTCGCGGGAATTCTATGGCTACACCTTC,CASTSREFYGYTF